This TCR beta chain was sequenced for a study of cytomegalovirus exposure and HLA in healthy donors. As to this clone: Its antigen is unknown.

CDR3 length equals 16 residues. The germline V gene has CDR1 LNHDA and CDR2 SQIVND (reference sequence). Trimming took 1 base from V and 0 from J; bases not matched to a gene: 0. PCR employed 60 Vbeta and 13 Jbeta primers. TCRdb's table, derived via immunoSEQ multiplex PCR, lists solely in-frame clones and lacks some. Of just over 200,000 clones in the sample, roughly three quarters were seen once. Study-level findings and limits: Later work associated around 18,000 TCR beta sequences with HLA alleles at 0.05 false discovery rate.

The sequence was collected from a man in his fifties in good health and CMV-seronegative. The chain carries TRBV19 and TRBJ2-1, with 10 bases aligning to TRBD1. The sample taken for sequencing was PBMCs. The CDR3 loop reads CASSIGQGASYNEQFF. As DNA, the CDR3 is TGTGCCAGTAGTATAGGACAGGGGGCCTCCTACAATGAGCAGTTCTTC.